This T cell receptor beta chain stems from a study of T cells in Graves' hyperthyroidism and ophthalmopathy. Patients aged 18 to 65 had newly diagnosed hyperthyroidism of under 2 months' duration. Amplified TCR beta CDR3 regions derived from RNA transcripts. Carried out on the TCR CDR3, a first-round RT-PCR used the HTBI primer set. In TCRdb, the multiplex PCR reads were re-called with MiXCR into one record per CDR3 protein. The sample yields about 700,000 distinct CDR3 sequences, about 14% seen once. The table lists this clonotype with many counts. This receptor was taken from a woman in her late teens or twenties with Graves' hyperthyroidism. Sequences were obtained from blood.

The chain's CDR3 is CASSLGRLAGRMIKTQYF. The CDR3 DNA follows: TGTGCCAGCAGCTTAGGAAGGCTAGCGGGGAGAATGATAAAGACCCAGTACTTC. V and J are TRBV7-8 and TRBJ2-5; TRBD2 agrees at 9 bases. The CDR3 loop spans 18 amino acids. J was trimmed by 6 bases and V by 1 base; bases with no gene match: 15. CDR1 and CDR2 from the germline V gene are SGHVS and FQNEAQ.